A selection of T cell receptor beta chains follows, all from one sample in a study of blood T cell repertoires in COVID-19. The table came from immunoSEQ multiplex PCR; TCRdb's copy has only in-frame clones and leaves some out. The sample consists of 350,000 to 400,000 clones, more than 75% of them appearing once. Material: PBMCs or T cells enriched from blood (not recorded which). The receptors here all came from a woman aged 25-40 years who had recovered from COVID-19. Both conserved end residues are part of each CDR3. Each record gives: D gene, J gene, clone size, V gene, CDR3 DNA, CDR3 protein. The D gene is left open where the match is weak. A row's size may be missing; if present it is once, few, many or a size class.

. | TRBJ1-6 | . | TRBV28 | TGTGCCAGCGGGCCAACCGGGGGGGTCTATAATTCACCCCTCCACTTT | CASGPTGGVYNSPLHF
. | TRBJ1-2 | . | TRBV9 | TGTGCCAGCAGCGTAGGACAGTCGGGCGGCTACACCTTC | CASSVGQSGGYTF
. | TRBJ1-1 | . | TRBV4-1 | TGCGCCAGCAGCCAAGACTCAGGTGCAAGCACTGAAGCTTTCTTT | CASSQDSGASTEAFF
TRBD2 | TRBJ2-2 | few | TRBV7-6 | TGTGCCAGCAGCTTATACCCGACTAGCGGGAGTACCGGGGAGCTGTTTTTT | CASSLYPTSGSTGELFF
. | TRBJ1-3 | . | TRBV28 | TGTGCCAGCACCCTTGGGGGAGGGTGGAAGAACACCATATATTTT | CASTLGGGWKNTIYF
. | TRBJ1-5 | once | TRBV28 | TGTGCCAGCATCCTTGGCGGGGGTGGACAGCCCCAGCATTTT | CASILGGGGQPQHF
. | TRBJ2-3 | . | TRBV21-1 | TGTGCCAGCAGCAAACTAGCGGGAGCAGATACGCAGTATTTT | CASSKLAGADTQYF
TRBD1 | TRBJ2-7 | . | TRBV2 | TGTGCCAGCAGACCATGGACAGGACCTTACGAGCAGTACTTC | CASRPWTGPYEQYF
. | TRBJ1-2 | . | TRBV6-5 | TGTGCCAGCAGTTACTCGACTGCCAGGGATGGCTACACCTTC | CASSYSTARDGYTF
TRBD1 | TRBJ1-5 | few | TRBV10-3 | TGTGCCATCAGCCCCGGGACAGGGGGGAACAATCAGCCCCAGCATTTT | CAISPGTGGNNQPQHF
. | TRBJ2-7 | . | TRBV27 | TGTGCCAGCAGTTGGCTTGCGACAGGCTCCTACGAGCAGTACTTC | CASSWLATGSYEQYF
TRBD1 | TRBJ2-7 | . | TRBV7-9 | TGTGCCATCCAGAACCCTGGACAGGACTCCTACGAGCAGTACTTC | CAIQNPGQDSYEQYF
TRBD1 | TRBJ1-4 | . | TRBV30 | TGTGCCTGGAGTACAGGGGGCGAGGCTAATGAAAAACTGTTTTTT | CAWSTGGEANEKLFF
. | TRBJ2-5 | . | TRBV7-9 | TGTGCCAGCAGCTTAGAGGGGTTGGGAGAGACCCAGTACTTC | CASSLEGLGETQYF
. | TRBJ2-2 | . | TRBV4-1 | TGCGCCAGCAGCCAAGATTTTTCAGGGGAGCTGTTTTTT | CASSQDFSGELFF
. | TRBJ1-2 | once | TRBV9 | TGTGCCAGCAGCCGCACCGAGAAAGACTATGGCTACACCTTC | CASSRTEKDYGYTF
TRBD1 | TRBJ2-2 | . | TRBV6-1 | TGTGCCAGCAGAGCGGGACAGGGGGAAACCGGGGAGCTGTTTTTT | CASRAGQGETGELFF
TRBD1 | TRBJ1-5 | . | TRBV28 | TGTGCCAGCAGCTATGGACAGGGTGGAAGTCAGCCCCAGCATTTT | CASSYGQGGSQPQHF
. | TRBJ2-2 | . | TRBV9 | TGTGCCAGCAGCGTAGGGATGACAGTTAACACCGGGGAGCTGTTTTTT | CASSVGMTVNTGELFF
. | TRBJ2-5 | few | TRBV12-3/TRBV12-4 | TGTGCCAGCAGTTTTCGAGGGAAAGAGACCCAGTACTTC | CASSFRGKETQYF
. | TRBJ2-7 | once | TRBV4-2 | TGTGCCAGCAGCCAAGCCGACAGCTCCTACGAGCAGTACTTC | CASSQADSSYEQYF
. | TRBJ2-7 | . | TRBV18 | TGTGCCAGCTCACCCGCCGGGAGATCCTACGAGCAGTACTTC | CASSPAGRSYEQYF
TRBD1 | TRBJ2-7 | . | TRBV5-1 | TGCGCCAGCAGCTCCGGGACAGGGCGGATCGAGCAGTACTTC | CASSSGTGRIEQYF
TRBD1 | TRBJ1-2 | . | TRBV2 | TGTGCCAGCCATCCCCCGGACAGGGTTATCGGCTACACCTTC | CASHPPDRVIGYTF
. | TRBJ2-3 | . | TRBV28 | TGTGCCAGCAGTTCGGCGCACGAGGCGGCAGATACGCAGTATTTT | CASSSAHEAADTQYF
. | TRBJ1-1 | . | TRBV19 | TGTGCCAGTAGTGCTTCAGGTATATCCCTGAACACTGAAGCTTTCTTT | CASSASGISLNTEAFF
. | TRBJ1-5 | once | TRBV11-2 | TGTGCCAGCAGCTTAGATCGGGGGGGGGATCAGCCCCAGCATTTT | CASSLDRGGDQPQHF
TRBD2 | TRBJ2-2 | once | TRBV4-1 | TGCGCCAGCAGCCCTCGAGACGGGAGGGGGAACACCGGGGAGCTGTTTTTT | CASSPRDGRGNTGELFF
. | TRBJ1-6 | . | TRBV7-2 | TGTGCCAGCAGCTTATCCGGGAACAATTCACCCCTCCACTTT | CASSLSGNNSPLHF
. | TRBJ1-2 | . | TRBV5-5 | TGTGCCAGCAGCTTGGCCAACCAGGCCGGAGGGCTATATGGCTACACCTTC | CASSLANQAGGLYGYTF
TRBD1 | TRBJ2-7 | once | TRBV19 | TGTGCCAGTAGTCAGACCCGGGGACAGGGGGGCTACGAGCAGTACTTC | CASSQTRGQGGYEQYF
TRBD1 | TRBJ1-4 | . | TRBV7-9 | TGTGCCAGCAGCCTATATATTGGACAGGGCAACGAAAAACTGTTTTTT | CASSLYIGQGNEKLFF
TRBD1 | TRBJ1-1 | . | TRBV18 | TGTGCCAGCTCACCAACAGGGGTTACTGAAGCTTTCTTT | CASSPTGVTEAFF
. | TRBJ2-1 | . | TRBV2 | TGTGCCAGCGGTAGGGGCGCAATTGAAAAGCAGTTCTTC | CASGRGAIEKQFF
TRBD1 | TRBJ1-1 | . | TRBV6-6 | TGTGCCAGCACCAACCCGGGACAGGGTCACACTGAAGCTTTCTTT | CASTNPGQGHTEAFF
. | TRBJ2-3 | . | TRBV6-5 | TGTGCCAGCAGGTTTGCGGGCACAGATACGCAGTATTTT | CASRFAGTDTQYF
TRBD2 | TRBJ2-7 | . | TRBV11-2 | TGTGCCAGCAGCCCGGGACTAGCAGGATACGAGCAGTACTTC | CASSPGLAGYEQYF
. | TRBJ1-2 | . | TRBV9 | TGTGCCAGCAGCGACATCATTGGGGAGGCTAACTATGGCTACACCTTC | CASSDIIGEANYGYTF
TRBD1 | TRBJ1-1 | . | TRBV27 | TGTGCCAGCAGGTCGACAGGGACCGCTGAAGCTTTCTTT | CASRSTGTAEAFF
. | TRBJ2-2 | few | TRBV24-1 | TGTGCCACCAGTGAGTCAGGGACCGGGGAGCTGTTTTTT | CATSESGTGELFF
. | TRBJ2-4 | . | TRBV25-1 | TGTGCCAGCAGTGAAGCTAGCTTCGGGGCCAAAAACATTCAGTACTTC | CASSEASFGAKNIQYF
TRBD1 | TRBJ2-5 | . | TRBV5-1 | TGCGCCAGCAGCCCGTCGGTTTGGACAGGATATCAAGAGACCCAGTACTTC | CASSPSVWTGYQETQYF
. | TRBJ1-1 | . | TRBV7-6 | TGTGCCAGCAGCTTTGAGGTTGAGGGCTTGGGCACTGAAGCTTTCTTT | CASSFEVEGLGTEAFF
TRBD2 | TRBJ2-7 | . | TRBV5-3 | TGTGCCAGAAGCCCCCGGGCGATCGTCGGGACTAGCGGGAGAGGCGAGCAGTACTTC | CARSPRAIVGTSGRGEQYF
. | TRBJ1-5 | . | TRBV2 | TGTGCCAGCACCGCTAGAGGCAATCAGCCCCAGCATTTT | CASTARGNQPQHF
TRBD2 | TRBJ2-1 | . | TRBV28 | TGTGCCAGCATTACTAGCGGGAGTAGGAATGAGCAGTTCTTC | CASITSGSRNEQFF
TRBD1 | TRBJ2-7 | . | TRBV4-1 | TGCGCCAGCAGCCAAGGACAGGGCCTCTCCTACGAGCAGTACTTC | CASSQGQGLSYEQYF
. | TRBJ1-4 | . | TRBV19 | TGTGCCAGTAAGACGGGAGTATGGGATGAAAAACTGTTTTTT | CASKTGVWDEKLFF
TRBD2 | TRBJ2-3 | . | TRBV9 | TGTGCCAGCAGCGTAGGAAGTCTAGCGGGAGATACGCAGTATTTT | CASSVGSLAGDTQYF
. | TRBJ1-4 | . | TRBV28 | TGTGCCGGAGGGGCGGCAGGAGATGAAAAACTGTTTTTT | CAGGAAGDEKLFF
. | TRBJ2-3 | . | TRBV5-1 | TGCGCCAGCAGCTTGGATGTACAGCCAGATACGCAGTATTTT | CASSLDVQPDTQYF
TRBD2 | TRBJ2-3 | . | TRBV9 | TGTGCCAGCGCCCAGACTAGCGGGGGCCTCACAGATACGCAGTATTTT | CASAQTSGGLTDTQYF
TRBD1 | TRBJ1-1 | . | TRBV10-3 | TGTGCCATCAGAACCGGGACAGGGAACACTGAAGCTTTCTTT | CAIRTGTGNTEAFF
. | TRBJ2-7 | . | TRBV5-1 | TGCGCCAGCAGCCGCGACAACTACGAGCAGTACTTC | CASSRDNYEQYF
TRBD1 | TRBJ2-1 | . | TRBV15 | TGTGCCACCAGCATAACGGGACAGGACAATGAGCAGTTCTTC | CATSITGQDNEQFF
. | TRBJ1-3 | . | TRBV6-1 | TGTGCCAGCAGTGAACCCTCCATGCCCGGTGAAAACACCATATATTTT | CASSEPSMPGENTIYF
TRBD1 | TRBJ2-3 | . | TRBV24-1 | TGTGCCACCAGCCCGACAGGGGACGGCACAGATACGCAGTATTTT | CATSPTGDGTDTQYF